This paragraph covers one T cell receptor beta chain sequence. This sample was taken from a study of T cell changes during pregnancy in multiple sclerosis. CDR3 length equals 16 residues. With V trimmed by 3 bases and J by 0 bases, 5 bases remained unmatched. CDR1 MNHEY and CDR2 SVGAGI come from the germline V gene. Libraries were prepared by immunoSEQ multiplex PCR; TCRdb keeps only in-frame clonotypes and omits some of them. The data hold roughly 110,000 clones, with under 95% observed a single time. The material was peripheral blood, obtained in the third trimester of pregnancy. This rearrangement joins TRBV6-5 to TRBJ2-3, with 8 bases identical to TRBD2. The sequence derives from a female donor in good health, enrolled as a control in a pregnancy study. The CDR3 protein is CASSYTGGASTDTQYF. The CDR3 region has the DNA TGTGCCAGCAGTTATACGGGGGGGGCTAGCACAGATACGCAGTATTTT.